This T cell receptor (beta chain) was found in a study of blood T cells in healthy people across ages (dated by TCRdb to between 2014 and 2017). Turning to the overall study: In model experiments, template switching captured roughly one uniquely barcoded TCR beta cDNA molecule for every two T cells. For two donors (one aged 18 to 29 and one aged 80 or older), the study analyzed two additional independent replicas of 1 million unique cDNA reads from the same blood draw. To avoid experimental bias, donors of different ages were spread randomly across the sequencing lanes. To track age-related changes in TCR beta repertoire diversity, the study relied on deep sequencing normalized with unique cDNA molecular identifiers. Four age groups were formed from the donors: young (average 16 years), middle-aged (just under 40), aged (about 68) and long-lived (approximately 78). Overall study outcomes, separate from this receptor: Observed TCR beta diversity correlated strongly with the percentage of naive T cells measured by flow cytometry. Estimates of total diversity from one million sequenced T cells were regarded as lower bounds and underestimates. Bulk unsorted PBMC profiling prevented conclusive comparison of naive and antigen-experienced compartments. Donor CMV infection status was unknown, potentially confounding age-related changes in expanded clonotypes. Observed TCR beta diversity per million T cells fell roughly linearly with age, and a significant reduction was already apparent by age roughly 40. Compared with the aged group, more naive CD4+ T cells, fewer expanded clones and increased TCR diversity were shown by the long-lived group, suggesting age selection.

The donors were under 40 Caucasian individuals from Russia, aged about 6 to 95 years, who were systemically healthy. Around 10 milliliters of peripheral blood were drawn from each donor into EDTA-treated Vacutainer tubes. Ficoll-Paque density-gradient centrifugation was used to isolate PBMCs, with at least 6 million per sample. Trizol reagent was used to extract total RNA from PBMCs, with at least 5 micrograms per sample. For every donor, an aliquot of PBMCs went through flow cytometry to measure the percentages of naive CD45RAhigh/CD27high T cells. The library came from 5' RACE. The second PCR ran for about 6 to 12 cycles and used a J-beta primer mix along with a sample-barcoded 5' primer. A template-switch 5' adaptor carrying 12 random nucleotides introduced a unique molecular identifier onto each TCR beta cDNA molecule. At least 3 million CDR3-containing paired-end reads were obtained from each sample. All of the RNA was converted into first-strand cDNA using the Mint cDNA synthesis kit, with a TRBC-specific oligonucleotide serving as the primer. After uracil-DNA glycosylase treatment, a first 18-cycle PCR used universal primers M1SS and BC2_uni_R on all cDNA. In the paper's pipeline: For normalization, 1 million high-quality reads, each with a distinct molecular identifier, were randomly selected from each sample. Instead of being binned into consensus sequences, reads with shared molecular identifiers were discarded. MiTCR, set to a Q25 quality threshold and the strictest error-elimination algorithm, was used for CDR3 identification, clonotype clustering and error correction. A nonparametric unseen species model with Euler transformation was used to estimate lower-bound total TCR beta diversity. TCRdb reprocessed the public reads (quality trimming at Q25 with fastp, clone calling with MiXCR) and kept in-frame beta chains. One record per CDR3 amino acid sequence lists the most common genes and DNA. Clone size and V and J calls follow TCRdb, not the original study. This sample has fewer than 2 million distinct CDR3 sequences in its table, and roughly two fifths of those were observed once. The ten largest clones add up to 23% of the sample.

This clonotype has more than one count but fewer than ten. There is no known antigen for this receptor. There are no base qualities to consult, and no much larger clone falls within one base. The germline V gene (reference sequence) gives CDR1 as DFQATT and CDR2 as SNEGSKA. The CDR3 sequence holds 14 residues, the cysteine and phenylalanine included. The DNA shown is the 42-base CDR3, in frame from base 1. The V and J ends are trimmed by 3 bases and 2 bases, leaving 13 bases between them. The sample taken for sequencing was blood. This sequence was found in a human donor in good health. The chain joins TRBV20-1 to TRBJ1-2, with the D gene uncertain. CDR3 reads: CSASPREGNYGYTF. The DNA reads TGCAGTGCTAGCCCCAGAGAAGGAAACTATGGCTACACCTTC.